This is a list of T cell receptor beta chains from one sample in a study of shared clonotypes between healthy human individuals. Generated by immunoSEQ multiplex PCR, the TCRdb table keeps only in-frame clones and is missing some. Of more than 1.2 million clones listed, approximately 98.5% are singletons. Sequenced: naive CD4+ T cells sorted from blood. The source is a man aged 25-40 years in good health. Both conserved end residues are part of each CDR3. The order of the fields is V gene, J gene, clone size, D gene, CDR3 DNA, CDR3 protein. The D gene is left open where the match is weak. Expanded clones are given a class, and other clones once, few, many or no size at all.

TRBV29-1,TRBJ2-7,once,TRBD1,TGCAGCGTTGGACAGGGGGACGAGCAGTACTTC,CSVGQGDEQYF
TRBV29-1,TRBJ2-7,NA,NA,TGCAGCGTTACCACAACCTACGAGCAGTACTTC,CSVTTTYEQYF
TRBV5-6,TRBJ2-7,NA,TRBD2,TGTGCCAGCAGCGGGACTAGCGGGATGTACGAGCAGTACTTC,CASSGTSGMYEQYF
TRBV10-3,TRBJ2-7,NA,TRBD1,TGTGCCATCAGTGAGTCTGCAGGGGGCACGGGCGAGCAGTACTTC,CAISESAGGTGEQYF
TRBV6-6,TRBJ1-1,NA,NA,TGTGCCAGCAGTTTTACAAAGAACACTGAAGCTTTCTTT,CASSFTKNTEAFF
TRBV11-2,TRBJ2-7,NA,NA,TGTGCCAGCAGCCCCCGGTTATGGGACTCCTACGAGCAGTACTTC,CASSPRLWDSYEQYF
TRBV7-2,TRBJ1-2,NA,NA,TGTGCCAGCAGCTTAGGAAATAACTATGGCTACACCTTC,CASSLGNNYGYTF
TRBV5-1,TRBJ2-4,NA,NA,TGCGCCAGCAGCTTGGATCTGGGAGGGGGAAACATTCAGTACTTC,CASSLDLGGGNIQYF
TRBV19,TRBJ1-1,once,TRBD1,TGTGCCAGTCGGGACAGAACTGAAGCTTTCTTT,CASRDRTEAFF
TRBV11-2,TRBJ2-1,NA,NA,TGTGCCAGCAGCTTTGGCACCTACAATGAGCAGTTCTTC,CASSFGTYNEQFF
TRBV15,TRBJ1-5,NA,NA,TGTGCCACCAGCAGTGATAGAGGACAGCTCAATCAGCCCCAGCATTTT,CATSSDRGQLNQPQHF
TRBV28,TRBJ1-4,NA,TRBD1,TGTGCCAGCAGTTACGCTCGGACAGGGGCTTATGAAAAACTGTTTTTT,CASSYARTGAYEKLFF
TRBV11-2,TRBJ1-1,NA,TRBD1,TGTGCCAGCAGCTGGGGACAGACACTTGACACTGAAGCTTTCTTT,CASSWGQTLDTEAFF
TRBV29-1,TRBJ2-7,NA,NA,TGCAGCGTTGCCCTAGGGGTCCTGGGCTACGAGCAGTACTTC,CSVALGVLGYEQYF
TRBV6-5,TRBJ1-1,NA,NA,TGTGCCAGCAGTTACCGGGGCGCGAACACTGAAGCTTTCTTT,CASSYRGANTEAFF
TRBV29-1,TRBJ1-1,NA,NA,TGCAGCGTTGTGGGGGGCGGCTTTATGAACACTGAAGCTTTCTTT,CSVVGGGFMNTEAFF
TRBV18,TRBJ2-1,NA,NA,TGTGCCAGCTCACCAAGGATGGGACTGGGAACAAACAATGAGCAGTTCTTC,CASSPRMGLGTNNEQFF
TRBV11-2,TRBJ2-3,NA,TRBD2,TGTGCCAGCAGCCCGACTAGCAGGGCCCGCACAGATACGCAGTATTTT,CASSPTSRARTDTQYF
TRBV29-1,TRBJ2-4,NA,NA,TGCAGCGTTGTGGGGTGGGGTCCCGGAAACATTCAGTACTTC,CSVVGWGPGNIQYF
TRBV27,TRBJ1-5,NA,TRBD1,TGTGCCAGCAGTTTATGGGGACAGCCTGGCAATCAGCCCCAGCATTTT,CASSLWGQPGNQPQHF
TRBV7-8,TRBJ2-1,NA,NA,TGTGCCAGCAGCTTATATGGCGGGACATCCTACAATGAGCAGTTCTTC,CASSLYGGTSYNEQFF
TRBV19,TRBJ1-1,NA,NA,TGTGCCAGTAGGCTGGGGGTGGGAGTCTCGAACGCTGAAGCTTTCTTT,CASRLGVGVSNAEAFF
TRBV27,TRBJ2-3,NA,TRBD2,TGTGCCAGCAGTTTAATGGCTAGCGGGAGAACAGATACGCAGTATTTT,CASSLMASGRTDTQYF
TRBV5-6,TRBJ2-5,NA,NA,TGTGCCAGCAGCACAGGGGAGACCCAGTACTTC,CASSTGETQYF
TRBV7-9,TRBJ2-7,NA,NA,TGTGCCAGCAGCTTACTCGGGCCTCAAGGGTACGAGCAGTACTTC,CASSLLGPQGYEQYF
TRBV28,TRBJ1-5,NA,NA,TGTGCCAGCAGTGTGGACAGTGTAAGGAATCAGCCCCAGCATTTT,CASSVDSVRNQPQHF
TRBV7-2,TRBJ2-7,NA,TRBD2,TGTGCCAGCAGCTTTCGAGGGAGGGCCTACGAGCAGTACTTC,CASSFRGRAYEQYF
TRBV4-3,TRBJ1-2,NA,NA,TGCGCCAGCAGCCAGACCGCCAGTGTAAACTATGGCTACACCTTC,CASSQTASVNYGYTF
TRBV5-4,TRBJ1-1,NA,NA,TGTGCCAGCAGCTTGCCTCTCGGTTCGAACACTGAAGCTTTCTTT,CASSLPLGSNTEAFF
TRBV18,TRBJ1-5,NA,NA,TGTGCCAGCTCACCTTCTAACAGCCTTAATCAGCCCCAGCATTTT,CASSPSNSLNQPQHF
TRBV18,TRBJ2-7,NA,TRBD2,TGTGCCAGCTCACCAATCCCCCCCAGTCCAGCGGGAGGGACCTACGAGCAGTACTTC,CASSPIPPSPAGGTYEQYF
TRBV28,TRBJ1-3,once,NA,TGTGCCAGCAGTTTTTCGGGGTTTAGAAACACCATATATTTT,CASSFSGFRNTIYF
TRBV5-4,TRBJ2-7,NA,TRBD1,TGTGCCAGCAGCTTAACGGGACAGGGGGCCGGCGAGCAGTACTTC,CASSLTGQGAGEQYF
TRBV7-9,TRBJ2-2,NA,NA,TGTGCCAGCAGCCCCGATGTTATCGGGGAGCTGTTTTTT,CASSPDVIGELFF
TRBV6-1,TRBJ1-5,NA,NA,TGTGCCAGCAGTGAACCGGGATTTGGCAATCAGCCCCAGCATTTT,CASSEPGFGNQPQHF
TRBV10-3,TRBJ1-5,NA,NA,TGTGCCATCAGTGAGTGGGGGGGAGACGGGGCCAATCAGCCCCAGCATTTT,CAISEWGGDGANQPQHF
TRBV9,TRBJ2-1,NA,NA,TGTGCCAGCAGCGTTTCCCCCCGTAATGAGCAGTTCTTC,CASSVSPRNEQFF
TRBV10-1,TRBJ1-2,NA,NA,TGCGCCAGCAGTGAGTGGCGGGAAGGCGGCTACACCTTC,CASSEWREGGYTF
TRBV15,TRBJ1-5,NA,TRBD1,TGTGCCACCAGCAGAGGGCTTGACAGGGCAAATAGCAATCAGCCCCAGCATTTT,CATSRGLDRANSNQPQHF
TRBV18,TRBJ1-2,NA,NA,TGTGCCAGCTCACCAGAGGGAGTTAACTATGGCTACACCTTC,CASSPEGVNYGYTF
TRBV27,TRBJ2-7,NA,NA,TGTGCCAGCAGTTTAGTCGGGGTCACGGGCTCCTACGAGCAGTACTTC,CASSLVGVTGSYEQYF
TRBV5-4,TRBJ2-5,NA,NA,TGTGCCAGCAGCGAGACTAGTTCTGTCGAGACCCAGTACTTC,CASSETSSVETQYF
TRBV7-9,TRBJ2-7,once,NA,TGTGCCAGCAGCTCAGATGACTACAGCAGTACCTCCTACGAGCAGTACTTC,CASSSDDYSSTSYEQYF
TRBV15,TRBJ2-3,NA,NA,TGTGCCACCAGCAGGACCCGAGACACAGATACGCAGTATTTT,CATSRTRDTDTQYF
TRBV6-5,TRBJ2-7,NA,TRBD2,TGTGCCAGCAGCCCTAGCGGGAGCCTCCCCTACGAGCAGTACTTC,CASSPSGSLPYEQYF
TRBV28,TRBJ2-7,NA,TRBD1,TGTGCCAGCAGGCAGGGGGTTTACGAGCAGTACTTC,CASRQGVYEQYF
TRBV7-9,TRBJ2-1,NA,NA,TGTGCCAGCAGCTTAGCGCAGGGGTTGCAAGGATCCTACAATGAGCAGTTCTTC,CASSLAQGLQGSYNEQFF
TRBV18,TRBJ2-1,NA,TRBD1,TGTGCCAGCTCATTGACCGGGACAGCTTTCTACAATGAGCAGTTCTTC,CASSLTGTAFYNEQFF
TRBV19,TRBJ2-2,NA,NA,TGTGCCAGTAGTACCGGGACACAGACCGGGGAGCTGTTTTTT,CASSTGTQTGELFF
TRBV5-1,TRBJ1-1,NA,NA,TGCGCCAGCAGCTTGACACGGGGGGCAGGCACTGAAGCTTTCTTT,CASSLTRGAGTEAFF
TRBV2,TRBJ1-1,NA,NA,TGTGCCAGCAGTGTGACAGATATGAACACTGAAGCTTTCTTT,CASSVTDMNTEAFF